This TCR beta chain was retrieved from a study of CXCR3-negative and CXCR3-positive naive CD8 T cells. Researchers reported sorting every CD8+ T cell subset in triplicate, 250,000 to 350,000 cells per sort. All TRB cDNA libraries came from 5' RACE performed with UMI labels. TCRdb reanalyzed the 5' RACE reads and collapses them to one entry per CDR3 protein, without DNA. The sample data list more than 45,000 distinct CDR3 sequences. The CDR3 has 11 residues. The clonotype was recovered from a human donor in good health. Some clones in this sample may be carry-over from other donors' samples. The sequenced material came from memory CD8+ T cells from blood. The V call is TRBV12-3 or TRBV12-4, the J call TRBJ2-3. The CDR3 is CATHPADTQYF.